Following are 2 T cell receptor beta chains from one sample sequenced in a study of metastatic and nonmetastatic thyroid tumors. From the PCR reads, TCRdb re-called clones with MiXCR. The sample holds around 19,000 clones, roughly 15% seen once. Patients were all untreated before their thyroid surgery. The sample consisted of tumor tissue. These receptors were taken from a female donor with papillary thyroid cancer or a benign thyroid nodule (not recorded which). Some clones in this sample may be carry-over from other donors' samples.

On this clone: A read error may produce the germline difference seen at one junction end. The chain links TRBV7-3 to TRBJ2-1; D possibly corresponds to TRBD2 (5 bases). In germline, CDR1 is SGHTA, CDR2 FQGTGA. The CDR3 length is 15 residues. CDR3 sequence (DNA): TGTGCCAGTAGCTTAAATGGGAGCTCCTACAATGAGCAGTTCTTC. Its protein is CASSLNGSSYNEQFF.

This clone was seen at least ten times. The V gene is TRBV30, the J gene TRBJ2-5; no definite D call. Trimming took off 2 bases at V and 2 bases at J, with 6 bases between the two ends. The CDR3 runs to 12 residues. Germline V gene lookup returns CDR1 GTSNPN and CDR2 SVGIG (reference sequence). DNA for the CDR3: TGTGCCTGGAGTCGACGGCAAGAGACCCAGTACTTC. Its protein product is CAWSRRQETQYF.